Described below is a single T cell receptor beta chain sequence and its context. Germline V gives CDR1 LGHDT, CDR2 YNNKEL (reference sequence). CDR3 size: 18 residues. Germline trimming cut 4 bases from V and 7 bases from J; bases unmatched to any gene: 19. These data are taken from a study of blood T cell repertoires in COVID-19. Across the whole study: Acute-phase and convalescent COVID-19 samples originated in the United States, Italy and Spain.

Method: immunoSEQ multiplex PCR; TCRdb's copy keeps in-frame clones and lacks some. Of a few hundred thousand clones in the sample, roughly nine tenths were seen once. This clonotype was obtained from a young woman who had recovered from COVID-19. The chain couples TRBV3-1 (or the pseudogene TRBV3-2) to TRBJ2-5; 9 nucleotides line up with TRBD2. Sequencing was performed on PBMCs or T cells enriched from blood (not recorded which). The CDR3 sequence is CASSLRDPGLAESGTQYF. CDR3 sequence (DNA): TGTGCCAGCAGCCTCAGGGACCCGGGACTAGCAGAGAGCGGGACCCAGTACTTC.